These 17 T cell receptor beta chains share one sample of origin, sequenced in a study of STAT5B mutations in CD4+ large granular lymphocyte leukemia. TCRdb's table, derived via immunoSEQ multiplex PCR, lists solely in-frame clones and lacks some. Of over 25,000 clones detected, 70% to 85% appear once; the ten largest clones hold roughly 2%. The sample comprised CD4+ T cells from blood buffy coats. The receptors were sampled from a human donor in good health.

In DNA, the CDR3 is TGTGCCAGCAGCCAAGATCACTGGACCCAGACAACCTATAATTCACCCCTCCACTTT. Its translation is CASSQDHWTQTTYNSPLHF. The chain combines TRBV4-2 with TRBJ1-6; D gene unclear. Looked up from germline, CDR1 is LGHNA and CDR2 is YNFKEQ. The CDR3 spans 19 residues. V lost 0 bases, J lost 2 bases, and 17 bases lay in between.

The rearrangement links TRBV6-5 to TRBJ1-2, with D maybe TRBD1 (5 bases). The CDR3 extends over 15 amino acids. V lost 2 bases and J 7 bases, leaving 17 bases between the germline ends. Germline CDR1 is MNHEY and CDR2 is SVGAGI. The CDR3 DNA reads TGTGCCAGCAGTTACGGGGGGATTGCAACTTTTGGCTACACCTTC. It translates to CASSYGGIATFGYTF.

CDR3 DNA: TGTGCCAGTAGTACGACTTATGGCTACACCTTC. Its protein product is CASSTTYGYTF. This chain links TRBV19 with TRBJ1-2; D unresolved. Germline V gene sequence: CDR1 LNHDA, CDR2 SQIVND (reference sequence). V lost 4 bases to trimming and J lost 5 bases, with 5 bases between them. The CDR3 is made up of 11 amino acids.

This chain uses TRBV9 with TRBJ2-1; TRBD2 aligns across 12 bases. This CDR3 region has 17 residues. Trimming at V came to 0 bases and at J to 9 bases, leaving 10 bases not matched to a gene. Germline CDR1 is SGDLS and CDR2 is YYNGEE. In DNA, the CDR3 is TGTGCCAGCAGCGTAGGACTAGCGGGAGACGCTCGGAGTGAGCAGTTCTTC. Protein: CASSVGLAGDARSEQFF.

The rearrangement uses TRBV18 and TRBJ2-2; D is ambiguous. V was cut by 3 bases and J by 2 bases, with 7 bases left in between. Germline CDR1 KGHSH, CDR2 LQKENI. The CDR3 consists of 14 residues. The chain's CDR3 is CASSPSGNTGELFF. CDR3 DNA: TGTGCCAGCTCACCGTCGGGTAACACCGGGGAGCTGTTTTTT.

The V call is TRBV11-2, the J call TRBJ2-4, with D perhaps TRBD2 (5 bases). This CDR3 contains 13 residues. Trimming left V 6 bases short and J 9 bases short, with 15 bases between. Germline lookup yields CDR1 SGHAT and CDR2 FQNNGV. CDR3 sequence (DNA): TGTGCCAGCAGACGCGGACTGGGGAGCATTCAGTACTTC. It is translated as CASRRGLGSIQYF.

The chain couples TRBV15 to TRBJ1-2; D is unclear. CDR1 and CDR2 from the germline V gene are LNHNV and YYDKDF (reference sequence). Deletions cut 0 bases from V and 2 bases from J, with 10 bases between. The CDR3 has 15 residues. Here the CDR3 DNA reads TGTGCCACCAGCAGAGAGGGTACGGGGAACTATGGCTACACCTTC. It encodes CATSREGTGNYGYTF.

The chain has TRBV7-2 and TRBJ2-7, with D possibly called TRBD1 or TRBD2 (7 bases each). The V gene lost 1 base and the J gene lost 5 bases, with 18 bases spanning the gap. The CDR3 length is 16 residues. Germline V gives CDR1 SGHTA, CDR2 FQGNSA. CDR3 in amino acids: CASSLGGGRGMNEQYF. The CDR3 DNA sequence: TGTGCCAGCAGCTTAGGGGGGGGCAGGGGGATGAACGAGCAGTACTTC.

The chain is built from TRBV9 and TRBJ1-3; no reliable D call. The V gene's germline CDR1 is SGDLS and CDR2 YYNGEE. The CDR3 loop spans 13 amino acids. Trimming left V 0 bases short and J 6 bases short, with 7 bases between. This CDR3 is CASSVDYSNTIYF. In nucleotides, the CDR3 is TGTGCCAGCAGCGTAGATTACTCAAACACCATATATTTT.

This clone was observed a few times. This sequence joins TRBV4-2 and TRBJ2-3; D is possibly TRBD2 (6 bases). The germline V and J ends were trimmed by 0 bases and 1 base, with 8 bases remaining between them. The CDR3 length is 15 residues. Germline-derived CDR1 and CDR2 are LGHNA and YNFKEQ. CDR3 in amino acids: CASSQEERGTDTQYF. In DNA form, the CDR3 reads TGTGCCAGCAGCCAAGAGGAGCGGGGCACAGATACGCAGTATTTT.

The chain couples TRBV27 to TRBJ1-6; 9 bases are shared with TRBD1. The germline gives CDR1 MNHEY, CDR2 SMNVEV (reference sequence). The CDR3 has 14 residues. Trimming at V came to 5 bases and at J to 8 bases, leaving 4 bases not matched to a gene. CDR3 sequence: CASSTRQGDSPLHF. The CDR3, as DNA: TGTGCCAGCAGTACTCGACAGGGGGATTCACCCCTCCACTTT.

The chain combines TRBV2 with TRBJ1-1, with 11 bases aligning to TRBD1. Germline values: CDR1 SNHLY, CDR2 FYNNEI. CDR3 size: 14 residues. With 7 bases clipped from V and 5 bases from J, the junction kept 6 bases outside the gene matches. The CDR3 loop is CASKLGQGETEAFF. As DNA, the CDR3 is TGTGCCAGCAAACTGGGACAGGGGGAAACTGAAGCTTTCTTT.

The chain carries TRBV29-1 and TRBJ1-1; D might be TRBD1 (5 bases). This CDR3 has 12 amino acids. Germline values: CDR1 SQVTM, CDR2 ANQGSEA. V was trimmed by 8 bases and J by 1 base, leaving 11 bases between them. CDR3 amino acids: CSSGGGNTEAFF. DNA of the CDR3: TGCAGCTCTGGGGGAGGGAACACTGAAGCTTTCTTT.

The rearrangement joins TRBV4-3 to TRBJ2-7; either TRBD1 or TRBD2 may fit D (5 bases each). CDR1 and CDR2 from the germline V gene are LGHNA and YSLEER. The CDR3 contains 15 residues. V was clipped by 0 bases and J by 7 bases, with 16 bases between them. The CDR3 region has the DNA TGCGCCAGCAGCCAAGAGTTGGGACCGCACAAGGAGCAGTACTTC. This sequence encodes CASSQELGPHKEQYF.

V usage is TRBV7-8 and J usage is TRBJ1-2; the D is unclear. Germline CDR1 reads SGHVS; CDR2 reads FQNEAQ. The germline V and J ends were trimmed by 1 base and 3 bases, with 12 bases remaining between them. The CDR3 is made up of 15 amino acids. CDR3 nucleotides: TGTGCCAGCAGCTTAGGTTCGCTCCCTGACTATGGCTACACCTTC. Translated, it gives CASSLGSLPDYGYTF.

V gene TRBV15 combines with J gene TRBJ2-5; 7 bases align to TRBD1. The CDR3 totals 15 residues. Germline trimming cut 6 bases from V and 3 bases from J; bases unmatched to any gene: 10. CDR1 and CDR2 from the germline V gene are LNHNV and YYDKDF (reference sequence). This CDR3 reads CATRDNRGGEETQYF. The CDR3 DNA follows: TGTGCCACCAGGGACAACAGGGGTGGGGAAGAGACCCAGTACTTC.

As DNA, the CDR3 is TGTGCCAGCAGCCCCTTCGGGTTTAGCGGGGGGGCAGAGACCCAGTACTTC. It translates to CASSPFGFSGGAETQYF. The chain links TRBV9 to TRBJ2-5; 11 bases fit TRBD2. Trimming at V came to 4 bases and at J to 4 bases, leaving 12 bases not matched to a gene. CDR1 and CDR2 (germline): SGDLS, YYNGEE. The CDR3 is 17 residues long.